This entry is about one T cell receptor (beta chain). Its antigen remains unidentified. This CDR3 region has 14 residues. V was shortened by 4 bases and J by 4 bases, with 11 bases between the two germline ends. The germline gives CDR1 SGHRS, CDR2 YFSETQ. This specimen comes from a study of cytomegalovirus exposure and HLA in healthy donors. Data came from immunoSEQ multiplex PCR; TCRdb stores just in-frame clones and leaves some out. The sample holds about 69,000 clones; roughly 95% are singletons and the top ten take more than 3.5%. Study outcomes and limitations: Among TCR sequences, most were rare, though some public TCRs appeared in many donors. In vitro assays verified that three CMV-associated chains recognized CMV antigens specifically. TCR clusters originating in the first cohort tended to co-occur in the 110 or so validation repertoires, according to a later analysis. Overall, under 200 TCR beta chains were annotated as cytomegalovirus-associated.

The sample was PBMCs. The chain joins TRBV5-1 to TRBJ2-2; the D gene is possibly TRBD1 (5 bases). The sequence derives from a woman between 18 and 29 years old in good health and CMV-seropositive. The CDR3 DNA sequence: TGCGCCAGCAGCGTGGCTCAGGGCACCGGGGAGCTGTTTTTT. It is translated as CASSVAQGTGELFF. The complete variable domain, with remaining parts taken from reference TRBV5-1 and TRBJ2-2, reads KAGVTQTPRYLIKTRGQQVTLSCSPISGHRSVSWYQQTPGQGLQFLFEYFSETQRNKGNFPGRFSGRQFSNSRSEMNVSTLELGDSALYLCASSVAQGTGELFFGEGSRLTVL.